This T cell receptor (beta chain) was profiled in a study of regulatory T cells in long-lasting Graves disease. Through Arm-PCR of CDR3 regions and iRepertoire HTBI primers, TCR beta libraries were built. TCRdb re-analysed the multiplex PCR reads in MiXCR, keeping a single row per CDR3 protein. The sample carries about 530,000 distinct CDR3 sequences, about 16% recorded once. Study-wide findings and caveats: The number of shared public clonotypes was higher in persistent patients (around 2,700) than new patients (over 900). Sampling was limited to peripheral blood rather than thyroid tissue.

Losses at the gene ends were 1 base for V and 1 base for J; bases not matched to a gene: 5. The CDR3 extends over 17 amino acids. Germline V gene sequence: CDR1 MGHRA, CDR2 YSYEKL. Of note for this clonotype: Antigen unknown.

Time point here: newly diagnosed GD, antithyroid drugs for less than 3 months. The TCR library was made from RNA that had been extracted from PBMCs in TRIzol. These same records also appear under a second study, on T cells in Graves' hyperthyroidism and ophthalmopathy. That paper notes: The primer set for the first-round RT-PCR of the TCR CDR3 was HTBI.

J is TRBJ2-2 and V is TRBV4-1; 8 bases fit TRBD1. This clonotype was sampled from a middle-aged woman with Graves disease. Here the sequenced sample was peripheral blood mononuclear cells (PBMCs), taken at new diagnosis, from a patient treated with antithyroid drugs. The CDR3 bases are TGCGCCAGCAGCCAAGGTCGGACAGGGATGAACACCGGGGAGCTGTTTTTT. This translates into CASSQGRTGMNTGELFF.